These 31 T cell receptor beta chains share one sample of origin, sequenced in a study of blood T cell repertoires in COVID-19. The table came from immunoSEQ multiplex PCR; TCRdb's copy has only in-frame clones and leaves some out. Here the sample spans approximately 45,000 clones, about 86% being singletons. Sequenced sample: peripheral blood. The source is a woman of 80 years or more with acute or convalescent COVID-19.

This chain connects TRBV30 to TRBJ2-7; D perhaps matches TRBD1 (5 bases). V lost 3 bases and J 4 bases, leaving 13 bases between the germline ends. The CDR3 covers 13 residues. The germline V gene has CDR1 GTSNPN and CDR2 SVGIG (reference sequence). The CDR3 coding sequence is TGTGCCTGGAGCGTAGGGGCGCGATACGAGCAGTACTTC. This encodes CAWSVGARYEQYF.

V usage is TRBV6-5 and J usage is TRBJ2-5, with D maybe TRBD1 (5 bases). CDR3 length equals 15 residues. The ends were cut back, 6 bases at V and 5 bases at J, with 19 bases in the middle. The germline CDR1 and CDR2 sequences are MNHEY and SVGAGI. CDR3 in amino acids: CASREAGYLPETQYF. The CDR3 DNA sequence: TGTGCCAGCAGAGAGGCAGGGTATCTGCCCGAGACCCAGTACTTC.

To note about this clone: The junction departs from germline at one end; a sequencing error may be responsible. The chain has TRBV15 and TRBJ2-7; 10 bases map to TRBD1. The germline V gene encodes CDR1 LNHNV and CDR2 YYDKDF (reference sequence). This CDR3 region has 15 residues. The CDR3 sequence is CATGSRDRGSHEQYF. The DNA for the CDR3 is TGTGCCACCGGCAGCCGGGACAGGGGATCCCACGAGCAGTACTTC.

This chain connects TRBV5-4 to TRBJ2-1; 14 bases match TRBD2. With V trimmed by 0 bases and J by 7 bases, 0 bases remained unmatched. Germline loops: CDR1 SGHNT, CDR2 YYREEE (reference sequence). This CDR3 region has 15 residues. The CDR3 nucleotides are TGTGCCAGCAGCTTGGGACTAGCGGGGGGGAATGAGCAGTTCTTC. Amino acid sequence: CASSLGLAGGNEQFF. Variable domain in full (rest from reference TRBV5-4 and TRBJ2-1): ETGVTQSPTHLIKTRGQQVTLRCSSQSGHNTVSWYQQALGQGPQFIFQYYREEENGRGNFPPRFSGLQFPNYSSELNVNALELDDSALYLCASSLGLAGGNEQFFGPGTRLTVL.

The chain has TRBV15 and TRBJ2-5, with D possibly TRBD2 on 5 matching bases. Looked up from germline, CDR1 is LNHNV and CDR2 is YYDKDF (reference sequence). The CDR3 covers 18 residues. Trimming pared 3 bases from V and 5 bases from J, leaving 25 bases between. The CDR3 protein is CATSSPEVAIAHRETQYF. CDR3 nucleotides: TGTGCCACCAGCAGCCCGGAGGTAGCGATAGCGCATCGGGAGACCCAGTACTTC.

V and J are TRBV16 and TRBJ1-5; TRBD1 agrees at 7 bases. Trimming cost V 2 bases and J 6 bases; bases outside gene matches: 19. The CDR3 length is 19 residues. Germline V gene data show CDR1 as KGHSY and CDR2 as FQNENV. The CDR3, as DNA: TGTGCCAGCAGCCAAGGAGGGGGCTCGGCTCGGGTTGTGGGTCAGCCCCAGCATTTT. This codes for CASSQGGGSARVVGQPQHF.

CDR3 bases: TGTGCCAGCAGTGTGGGGCCGGGGGGTTACTATGGCTACACCTTC. Translation gives CASSVGPGGYYGYTF. V and J are TRBV6-4 and TRBJ1-2; D might be TRBD1 (5 bases). Germline V lookup: CDR1 MRHNA, CDR2 SNTAGT. The CDR3 is 15 residues long. V gave up 4 bases and J gave up 3 bases, with 15 bases separating them.

The rearrangement links TRBV28 to TRBJ1-4, with 8 bases matching TRBD1. The CDR3 covers 15 residues. Germline CDR1 is MDHEN and CDR2 is SYDVKM. V gave up 6 bases and J gave up 6 bases; unmatched junction bases: 9. CDR3 protein: CASRTGGGEDEKLFF. As DNA, the CDR3 is TGTGCCAGCAGAACAGGGGGGGGAGAGGATGAAAAACTGTTTTTT.

The rearrangement uses TRBV7-2 and TRBJ1-2; maybe TRBD1 (6 bases). CDR3 length: 17 amino acids. CDR1 and CDR2 from the germline V gene are SGHTA and FQGNSA. V dropped 1 base and J dropped 0 bases, with 15 bases sitting between them. CDR3 sequence reads: CASSLDGTGHTNYGYTF. In DNA, the CDR3 is TGTGCCAGCAGCTTAGACGGGACGGGACATACTAACTATGGCTACACCTTC.

The sample holds one count of this clone. The chain couples TRBV3-1 (or the pseudogene TRBV3-2) to TRBJ1-5; TRBD1 aligns across 8 bases. The CDR3 runs 14 residues. The germline V gene has CDR1 LGHDT and CDR2 YNNKEL (reference sequence). V shed 5 bases, J shed 7 bases, and the junction held 7 bases outside the gene matches. CDR3 DNA sequence: TGTGCCAGCAGCTCCGACAGGGGATACCAGCCCCAGCATTTT. Translating it yields CASSSDRGYQPQHF.

The chain has TRBV6-1 and TRBJ1-3; D not resolved. The germline gives CDR1 MNHNS, CDR2 SASEGT. Trimming removed 0 bases at V and 1 base at J, with 7 bases between. The CDR3 has 15 amino acids. CDR3 DNA sequence: TGTGCCAGCAGTGAAGCGAGCGGTTCTGGAAACACCATATATTTT. This encodes CASSEASGSGNTIYF.

The rearrangement links TRBV5-6 to TRBJ2-7; the D gene is possibly TRBD2 (7 bases). V gave up 2 bases and J gave up 3 bases, with 15 bases separating them. The germline gives CDR1 SGHDT, CDR2 YYEEEE. There are 15 residues in the CDR3. DNA of the CDR3: TGTGCCAGCAGCTTCCAGGGGCGGGGGATCTACGAGCAGTACTTC. Its translation is CASSFQGRGIYEQYF.

V usage is TRBV29-1 and J usage is TRBJ2-1; TRBD2 matches at 7 bases. There are 12 residues in the CDR3. V lost 7 bases, J lost 16 bases, and 16 bases stayed unmatched. Germline V gene lookup returns CDR1 SQVTM and CDR2 ANQGSEA. The CDR3: CSGGVPERGEFF. CDR3 bases: TGCAGCGGTGGAGTCCCCGAGCGGGGCGAATTCTTC.

This chain connects TRBV7-9 to TRBJ1-5; tentative D call: TRBD1 (6 bases). The CDR3 contains 17 residues. Germline lookup yields CDR1 SEHNR and CDR2 FQNEAQ (reference sequence). Trimming took off 5 bases at V and 2 bases at J, with 19 bases between the two ends. CDR3 DNA sequence: TGTGCCAGCAGCCACGGACAGATCTCCCAGGGCAATCAGCCCCAGCATTTT. Protein: CASSHGQISQGNQPQHF.

The sample holds one count of this clone. One junction end does not reproduce the germline sequence, and a read error may be involved. Other DNA sequences from this sample encode an identical CDR3 as well. The gene calls are TRBV5-1 and TRBJ1-1; a possible D gene is TRBD1 (6 bases). The CDR3 length is 14 residues. Germline CDR1 is SGHRS and CDR2 is YFSETQ. CDR3 in DNA: TGCGCCAGCAGTTTGGACAGTTCGAACACTGAAGCTTTCTTT. Protein: CASSLDSSNTEAFF.

This chain joins TRBV11-1 and TRBJ1-1, with D unclear. Trimming pared 2 bases from V and 6 bases from J, leaving 7 bases between. Germline CDR1 reads SGHAT; CDR2 reads FQDESV (reference sequence). This CDR3 contains 12 residues. The CDR3 coding sequence is TGTGCCAGCAGCTTAAGCTCCGCTGAAGCTTTCTTT. Its translation: CASSLSSAEAFF.

V usage is TRBV4-1 and J usage is TRBJ2-1; TRBD2 is a possible D gene (6 bases). The CDR3 has 16 amino acids. V shed 0 bases and J shed 13 bases, with 22 bases lying between them. From germline, CDR1 is MGHRA and CDR2 YSYEKL. This CDR3 is CASSQEGTSILVRQFF. In DNA, the CDR3 is TGCGCCAGCAGCCAAGAGGGGACTTCTATCCTTGTGAGACAGTTCTTC.

The gene calls are TRBV12-3 or TRBV12-4 and TRBJ2-7; D is undetermined. V was trimmed by 5 bases and J by 2 bases, leaving 4 bases between them. The CDR3 loop spans 11 amino acids. The CDR3 nucleotides read TGTGCCAGCAGTCTAACCTACGAGCAGTACTTC. Amino acids: CASSLTYEQYF.

This chain links TRBV7-2 with TRBJ2-7; no clear D. Deletions cut 5 bases from V and 2 bases from J, with 16 bases between. Germline CDR1 SGHTA, CDR2 FQGNSA. This CDR3 region has 15 residues. CDR3: CASSPRGRVAYEQYF. The CDR3 DNA is TGTGCCAGCAGCCCAAGAGGCCGAGTGGCCTACGAGCAGTACTTC.

The rearrangement links TRBV5-6 to TRBJ1-4, with no clear D. This CDR3 region has 16 residues. V was trimmed by 0 bases and J by 5 bases, leaving 14 bases between them. Germline CDR1 and CDR2: SGHDT and YYEEEE. In DNA, the CDR3 is TGTGCCAGCAGCTTGGAGGTGAAGGGCGGGAATGAAAAACTGTTTTTT. Encoded protein: CASSLEVKGGNEKLFF. Complete variable domain (other parts from reference TRBV5-6 and TRBJ1-4): DAGVTQSPTHLIKTRGQQVTLRCSPKSGHDTVSWYQQALGQGPQFIFQYYEEEERQRGNFPDRFSGHQFPNYSSELNVNALLLGDSALYLCASSLEVKGGNEKLFFGSGTQLSVL.

This clone was counted a single time. This chain joins TRBV6-6 and TRBJ1-2, with TRBD1 matching 8 bases. This CDR3 comprises 17 residues. V gave up 5 bases and J gave up 1 base; unmatched junction bases: 12. Germline lookup yields CDR1 MNHNY and CDR2 SVGAGI (reference sequence). The CDR3 DNA follows: TGTGCCAGCAGTCCCCAGGGGGCAGCATCACTTAACTATGGCTACACCTTC. Translating gives CASSPQGAASLNYGYTF.

The CDR3 region is CASSTGGVYGYTF. The CDR3, as DNA: TGTGCCAGCAGCACAGGGGGTGTCTATGGCTACACCTTC. The chain links TRBV3-1 (or the pseudogene TRBV3-2) to TRBJ1-2, with 8 nucleotides matching TRBD1. Germline CDR1 is LGHDT and CDR2 is YNNKEL (reference sequence). V trimming: 5 bases; J trimming: 4 bases; junction bases outside the gene matches: 3. This CDR3 is built from 13 residues.

The rearrangement uses TRBV29-1 and TRBJ2-7; 13 nucleotides line up with TRBD2. Germline assignment: CDR1 SQVTM and CDR2 ANQGSEA. The CDR3 spans 13 residues. The ends lost 7 bases at V and 3 bases at J; junction bases unmatched: 3. CDR3 amino acids: CSAGLAGVYEQYF. The CDR3 DNA is TGCAGCGCTGGACTAGCGGGGGTCTACGAGCAGTACTTC.

The chain uses TRBV18 and TRBJ2-2, with TRBD2 matching 7 bases. The CDR3 totals 15 residues. The germline V gene encodes CDR1 KGHSH and CDR2 LQKENI. Losses at the gene ends were 6 bases for V and 2 bases for J; bases not matched to a gene: 6. CDR3 loop: CASSSGLPNTGELFF. CDR3 DNA sequence: TGTGCCAGCTCGTCGGGACTACCAAACACCGGGGAGCTGTTTTTT.

The chain carries TRBV5-4 and TRBJ2-1; TRBD1 matches 7 bases. Germline loops: CDR1 SGHNT, CDR2 YYREEE (reference sequence). V lost 4 bases and J lost 6; bases outside the gene matches: 4. The CDR3 has 13 residues. CDR3 protein: CASSRQGPNEQFF. Here the CDR3 DNA reads TGTGCCAGCAGCCGACAGGGTCCCAATGAGCAGTTCTTC. The complete variable domain, with remaining parts taken from reference TRBV5-4 and TRBJ2-1, reads ETGVTQSPTHLIKTRGQQVTLRCSSQSGHNTVSWYQQALGQGPQFIFQYYREEENGRGNFPPRFSGLQFPNYSSELNVNALELDDSALYLCASSRQGPNEQFFGPGTRLTVL.

The chain recombines TRBV2 with TRBJ1-1; 7 bases line up with TRBD1. Per germline, CDR1 SNHLY and CDR2 FYNNEI. V trimming: 6 bases; J trimming: 6 bases; junction bases outside the gene matches: 7. The CDR3 length is 13 residues. This CDR3 is CASRPDRDPEAFF. The DNA of the CDR3 is TGTGCCAGCAGGCCCGACAGGGATCCTGAAGCTTTCTTT.

This chain links TRBV5-5 with TRBJ1-3; D may be TRBD1 (6 bases). The germline gives CDR1 SGHKS, CDR2 YYEKEE (reference sequence). The CDR3 runs 19 residues. Trimming cost V 4 bases and J 0 bases, with 23 bases left between them. The CDR3 here is CASSHGQLTSPLSGNTIYF. DNA of the CDR3: TGTGCCAGCAGCCATGGACAGCTTACTTCCCCACTCTCTGGAAACACCATATATTTT.

J is TRBJ1-3 and V is TRBV6-5; 7 bases line up with TRBD1. The V gene's germline CDR1 is MNHEY and CDR2 SVGAGI. V dropped 2 bases and J dropped 3; count of bases not matched to a gene: 7. This CDR3 has 16 amino acids. DNA of the CDR3: TGTGCCAGCAGTTACAGCAGGGGGACGGGTGGAAACACCATATATTTT. Translation: CASSYSRGTGGNTIYF.

The chain is built from TRBV7-9 and TRBJ1-6, with D tentatively TRBD1 (5 bases). V shed 4 bases and J shed 10 bases, with 11 bases lying between them. This CDR3 region has 13 residues. Germline values: CDR1 SEHNR, CDR2 FQNEAQ (reference sequence). The CDR3 nucleotides are TGTGCCAGCAGCTCTCAGGGTTTGTCACCCCTCCACTTT. This encodes CASSSQGLSPLHF. The full variable domain, its missing parts supplied by reference TRBV7-9 and TRBJ1-6, is DTGVSQNPRHKITKRGQNVTFRCDPISEHNRLYWYRQTLGQGPEFLTYFQNEAQLEKSRLLSDRFSAERPKGSFSTLEIQRTEQGDSAMYLCASSSQGLSPLHFGNGTRLTVT.

The rearrangement joins TRBV18 to TRBJ2-1; the D gene is possibly TRBD1 (7 bases). Germline V gives CDR1 KGHSH, CDR2 LQKENI. V lost 3 bases to trimming and J lost 1 base, with 13 bases between them. There are 16 residues in the CDR3. CDR3 sequence reads: CASSPPQGGSYNEQFF. DNA for the CDR3: TGTGCCAGCTCACCGCCCCAGGGGGGATCCTACAATGAGCAGTTCTTC.

The chain joins TRBV9 to TRBJ2-3, with 7 bases that match TRBD2. The CDR3 spans 16 residues. J gave up 0 bases and V 0 bases, and 4 bases lay outside the gene matches. Germline assignment: CDR1 SGDLS and CDR2 YYNGEE. CDR3 residues: CASSVASGVSTDTQYF. The CDR3 DNA reads TGTGCCAGCAGCGTAGCCAGCGGGGTTAGCACAGATACGCAGTATTTT.